The sequence of this T cell receptor (beta chain) was determined in a study of neurological immune-mediated disorders. V lost 5 bases and J lost 0, with 9 bases in between. CDR3 length equals 13 residues. Germline-derived CDR1 and CDR2 are DFQATT and SNEGSKA (reference sequence). TCRdb itself ran the 5' RACE reads through MiXCR, one entry per CDR3 protein. The data contain about 48,000 distinct CDR3 sequences, less than 2% of them singletons. The sample was PBMCs. The TCR was taken from a woman between 35 and 50 years old with multiple sclerosis. The genes are TRBV20-1 and TRBJ2-3; no clear D. The CDR3 here is CSAEGYSTDTQYF. In DNA, the CDR3 is TGCAGTGCTGAAGGATACAGCACAGATACGCAGTATTTT.